The next 14 T cell receptor beta chains were all read from a single sample in a study of T cells in Graves' hyperthyroidism and ophthalmopathy. RNA transcripts were the template for amplifying TCR beta CDR3 regions. The TCR CDR3 first-round RT-PCR relied on the HTBI primer set. One entry per CDR3 protein, called by TCRdb with MiXCR from the multiplex PCR reads. The sample has about 640,000 distinct CDR3 sequences, about 14% seen once. The material sequenced was blood. Receptors originate from a woman aged 45-65 years with Graves' ophthalmopathy.

CDR3 nucleotide sequence: TGTGCCAGCAGTAAAGGGCAGTTTAGCACTGAAGCTTTCTTT. Protein sequence: CASSKGQFSTEAFF. The chain joins TRBV6-1 to TRBJ1-1; D is unclear. Germline CDR1 MNHNS, CDR2 SASEGT. V was clipped by 5 bases and J by 4 bases, with 14 bases between them. The CDR3 contains 14 residues.

This clonotype was counted many times. CDR3 amino acids: CASSQVALSYEQYF. Written as DNA, the CDR3 is TGTGCCAGCAGCCAAGTCGCCCTTTCCTACGAGCAGTACTTC. The chain has TRBV3-1 and TRBJ2-7; D is undetermined. CDR1 and CDR2 (germline): LGHDT, YNNKEL (reference sequence). Trimming cost V 1 base and J 1 base, with 8 bases left between them. The CDR3 extends over 14 amino acids.

The chain couples TRBV12-3 or TRBV12-4 to TRBJ2-2; D gene ambiguous. V lost 10 bases and J 6 bases, leaving 12 bases between the germline ends. This CDR3 spans 12 amino acids. Here the CDR3 reads CATLFGPGELFF. The CDR3 DNA is TGTGCCACCCTGTTTGGCCCCGGGGAGCTGTTTTTT.

This clonotype appeared many times. V and J are TRBV11-2 and TRBJ2-1; the match to TRBD2 covers 15 bases. CDR1 and CDR2 (germline): SGHAT, FQNNGV. Trimming at V came to 1 base and at J to 4 bases, leaving 8 bases not matched to a gene. The CDR3 covers 19 residues. The DNA for the CDR3 is TGTGCCAGCAGCTTAGGGACTAGCGGGAGGGTTCCAAAGTACAATGAGCAGTTCTTC. The encoded protein is CASSLGTSGRVPKYNEQFF. Variable domain in full (rest from reference TRBV11-2 and TRBJ2-1): EAGVAQSPRYKIIEKRQSVAFWCNPISGHATLYWYQQILGQGPKLLIQFQNNGVVDDSQLPKDRFSAERLKGVDSTLKIQPAKLEDSAVYLCASSLGTSGRVPKYNEQFFGPGTRLTVL.

The chain uses TRBV19 and TRBJ1-3; maybe TRBD1 (5 bases). Trimming took 7 bases from V and 0 from J, leaving 13 bases between them. The CDR3 loop spans 15 amino acids. The V gene's germline CDR1 is LNHDA and CDR2 SQIVND (reference sequence). The CDR3 sequence: CASTPFRDSGNTIYF. The DNA of the CDR3 is TGTGCCAGTACGCCGTTCAGGGACTCTGGAAACACCATATATTTT. Full variable domain (rest looked up from reference TRBV19 and TRBJ1-3): DGGITQSPKYLFRKEGQNVTLSCEQNLNHDAMYWYRQDPGQGLRLIYYSQIVNDFQKGDIAEGYSVSREKKESFPLTVTSAQKNPTAFYLCASTPFRDSGNTIYFGEGSWLTVV.

The CDR3 protein is CASSLEQDYLNTEAFF. Written as DNA, the CDR3 is TGTGCCAGCAGTTTAGAACAGGATTATTTGAACACTGAAGCTTTCTTT. The chain carries TRBV12-3 or TRBV12-4 and TRBJ1-1, with D perhaps TRBD1 (5 bases). Trimming pared 1 base from V and 0 bases from J, leaving 12 bases between. The CDR3 has 16 amino acids.

This clonotype showed up many times. This chain connects TRBV28 to TRBJ1-5, with D possibly TRBD1 on 5 matching bases. Germline CDR1 reads MDHEN; CDR2 reads SYDVKM. The CDR3 totals 15 residues. V was cut by 5 bases and J by 0 bases, with 11 bases left in between. The CDR3 reads CASSPTENSNQPQHF. CDR3 in DNA: TGTGCCAGCAGTCCGACAGAAAATAGCAATCAGCCCCAGCATTTT.

This clonotype was picked up many times. The chain carries TRBV30 and TRBJ2-7, with 8 nucleotides matching TRBD1. The germline gives CDR1 GTSNPN, CDR2 SVGIG (reference sequence). This CDR3 contains 13 residues. With 3 bases clipped from V and 6 bases from J, the junction kept 7 bases outside the gene matches. This CDR3 is CAWSGTGSGEQYF. CDR3 DNA sequence: TGTGCCTGGAGCGGGACAGGTTCAGGCGAGCAGTACTTC.

A remark on this clonotype: A much larger clone lies one base from this, so it may be a read error. The chain recombines TRBV2 with TRBJ1-1, with unresolved D. Germline loops: CDR1 SNHLY, CDR2 FYNNEI. Trimming took 6 bases from V and 0 from J, leaving 8 bases between them. The CDR3 consists of 13 residues. The CDR3 nucleotides read TGTGCCAGCAGATCAGGTATGAACACTGAAGCTTTCTTT. Translating gives CASRSGMNTEAFF.

This clonotype has a count of ten or more. V is TRBV3-1 and J is TRBJ2-1, with a tentative D call TRBD1 (5 bases). Trimming stripped 1 base from V and 7 bases from J, with 11 bases between. The CDR3 length is 14 residues. Germline V gene sequence: CDR1 LGHDT, CDR2 YNNKEL (reference sequence). In DNA, the CDR3 is TGTGCCAGCAGCCAAGTTGTGGGGCATAATGAGCAGTTCTTC. Translation: CASSQVVGHNEQFF.

This clonotype was picked up many times. This chain uses TRBV12-3 or TRBV12-4 with TRBJ1-5, with TRBD1 matching over 7 bases. The CDR3 contains 13 residues. Losses at the gene ends were 3 bases for V and 7 bases for J; bases not matched to a gene: 3. The CDR3 here is CASSLTGWQPQHF. The CDR3 nucleotides read TGTGCCAGCAGTTTGACAGGGTGGCAGCCCCAGCATTTT.

The table lists this clonotype with many counts. The CDR3 here is CASSLEGINSPLHF. The CDR3 DNA follows: TGCGCCAGCAGCTTGGAAGGGATTAATTCACCCCTCCACTTT. The chain joins TRBV5-1 to TRBJ1-6; no firm D call. The CDR3 covers 14 residues. Between the trimmed V and J ends, which lost 0 bases and 6 bases, there was a span of 7 bases. Looked up from germline, CDR1 is SGHRS and CDR2 is YFSETQ.

A remark on this clonotype: Mismatch with germline at one junction end may stem from a read error. This chain connects TRBV28 to TRBJ2-2, with D possibly TRBD1 on 6 matching bases. CDR1 and CDR2 (germline): MDHEN, SYDVKM. The CDR3 sequence is 16 residues long. The CDR3 coding sequence is TGTGCCAGCAGTTTCGTTCAGGGGTTAAGCACCGGGGAGCTGTCTTTT. This encodes CASSFVQGLSTGELSF.

Concerning this clonotype itself: This could be a read error, since a much larger clone is one nucleotide away. The rearrangement joins TRBV6-2 or TRBV6-3 to TRBJ2-5; 13 bases are shared with TRBD2. The CDR3 contains 17 residues. Germline V gives CDR1 MNHEY, CDR2 SVGEGT. With V trimmed by 0 bases and J by 4 bases, 5 bases remained unmatched. Written as DNA, the CDR3 is TGTGCCAGCAGTTACTCGAAGGGGACTAGCGGGGCAGAGACCCAGTACTTC. Its translation is CASSYSKGTSGAETQYF.